The T cell receptor (beta chain) described here comes from a study of glioma-infiltrating T cells (dated by TCRdb to about 2016). About the study as a whole: Glioma tissue, non-neoplastic brain tissue and matched peripheral blood mononuclear cells were used as sources from which TCR alpha- and beta-chain repertoires were sequenced. Each tissue-infiltrating repertoire was compared with the same patient's peripheral blood repertoire to measure divergence between tissue and blood T-cell populations. The paired cohort was made up of three low-grade glioma patients, under ten primary glioblastoma patients and three non-glioma patients who contributed non-neoplastic brain tissue. General study outcomes and caveats: Very few CDR3 sequences were shared between tissue and blood, attributed to high CDR3 diversity and limited sampling. The group comparisons were based on small numbers of patients: three non-neoplastic, three low-grade glioma and roughly eight glioblastoma patients. VJ-independent divergence between tissue and blood was found to be below expectation in non-neoplastic patients but above expectation in all gliomas, particularly low-grade gliomas.

The iRepertoire nested amplicon-rescue multiplex PCR (arm-PCR) platform was used to amplify TCR alpha and beta CDR3 regions from RNA. For one-step reverse transcription and amplification, about 95-450 ng of tissue mRNA or PBMC total RNA was used as input. Following bead purification, Illumina adapters were added through a secondary multiplex PCR, and the libraries were then gel-purified between 200 and 400 bp. Internal 6-nucleotide barcodes were carried by the libraries and were used for demultiplexing. Sequencing of the libraries was done on an Illumina MiSeq using 2x220 or 2x250 nucleotide paired-end reads. On the study's bioinformatics: Paired reads were merged using FLASH 1.2.11 and aligned with BWA-MEM to the GRCh37 human genome, and TRA and TRB reads were then extracted. An IMGT-derived reference of cassette sequences and CDR3 motifs, with pseudogenes included, was used for V and J assignment. Reads were translated in three frames, and productive CDR3s were defined as those with a C...FGXG motif and no stop codons. Unique combinations of V-J cassette pair and CDR3 amino acid sequence were defined as clonotypes. Reads were filtered by Hamming distance, with the threshold set by the sequence error rate of each sample in mapped regions. TCRdb reworked the public reads: Q25 trimming with fastp, MiXCR clone assembly, productive beta chains retained. Entries that share a CDR3 protein sequence are merged under the most common genes and DNA. Here the V and J calls rest on TCRdb's processing, not on the authors' analysis. This sample is represented by about 140,000 distinct CDR3 sequences; about two fifths of them were singletons. Over 15% of the sample rests with the top ten.

On this clonotype: There is no known antigen for this receptor. Base qualities are not recorded, but no much larger clone differs from it by a single base.

The CDR3 runs 14 residues from the cysteine to the phenylalanine. The entry retains the CDR3 DNA only, 42 bases that are in frame from base 1. V and J are truncated by 4 bases and 0 bases respectively, leaving an intervening sequence of 9 bases. Reading the germline V gene gives CDR1 LGHNA and CDR2 YNFKEQ. This receptor was taken from a human donor with low-grade glioma or glioblastoma, undergoing nonglioma brain surgery, or in good health (not recorded which). Sequencing was carried out using glioma tissue, nonneoplastic brain tissue, or PBMCs (not recorded which). This sequence uses TRBV4-2 and TRBJ1-1; the D gene is possibly TRBD1, with 5 bases matching. The nucleotides read TGTGCCAGCAGCCGGGACGTATTGAACACTGAAGCTTTCTTT. This yields the protein CASSRDVLNTEAFF.